The rows below give T cell receptor beta chains drawn from one sample of a study of PD-L1 blockade in urothelial cancer. Using immunoSEQ multiplex PCR, the repertoire was profiled, and TCRdb retains in-frame clones only, with some absent. The sample has tens of thousands of clones, 75% to 90% seen once; the top ten hold roughly 3.5%. The starting material was PBMCs, obtained around atezolizumab (anti-PD-L1) treatment. The receptors shown here come from a man aged 45-65 years with urothelial cancer. Each CDR3 is given with its conserved first and last residue. A D gene is named only where the DNA matches it firmly. Clone sizes are given selectively: once, few, many, or a class where the clone is expanded.

d_call clone_size j_call v_call cdr3_nt cdr3_aa
TRBD2 once TRBJ2-1 TRBV7-2 TGTGCCAGCAGCTCTCTAGCGGCGGTAAGCAATGAGCAGTTCTTC CASSSLAAVSNEQFF
. . TRBJ2-7 TRBV27 TGTGCCAGCAGTTCCGGGACAAGGGGCGACGAGCAGTACTTC CASSSGTRGDEQYF
TRBD1 once TRBJ2-1 TRBV30 TGTGCCTGGAGTGTAAGGGGGGCCGGGACAGGTACGCACAATGAGCAGTTCTTC CAWSVRGAGTGTHNEQFF
. . TRBJ2-1 TRBV5-1 TGCGCCAGCAGCCCAGAGGGGGGGGGTGAGCAGTTCTTC CASSPEGGGEQFF
. . TRBJ2-2 TRBV10-3 TGTGCCATCAGTGTAGGGGGGGGCCGGGCCGGGGAGCTGTTTTTT CAISVGGGRAGELFF
. . TRBJ1-5 TRBV18 TGTGCCAGCTCACCAGACAGGAATCAGCCCCAGCATTTT CASSPDRNQPQHF
TRBD2 . TRBJ2-1 TRBV19 TGTGCCAGTAGTTTCTTAGCGGGAGGGAATGAGCAGTTCTTC CASSFLAGGNEQFF
. . TRBJ1-6 TRBV5-5 TGTGCCAGCAGCGCCTGGGACTTGATTTCACCCCTCCACTTT CASSAWDLISPLHF
. once TRBJ2-1 TRBV28 TGTGCCAGCAGTTTTACAGCAGTCCGGACTCCGACTGTTTCCAATGAGCAGTTCTTC CASSFTAVRTPTVSNEQFF
. . TRBJ2-7 TRBV7-9 TGTGCCAGCAGCCAGGATTGGAATGGCAAGCAGTACTTC CASSQDWNGKQYF
TRBD1 . TRBJ2-1 TRBV30 TGTGCCTGGAGTGAAGGGGGCGGTGAGCAGTTCTTC CAWSEGGGEQFF
TRBD2 once TRBJ2-7 TRBV19 TGTGCCAGTAGTATGATGATGCTAGCGGGCGAGCAGTACTTC CASSMMMLAGEQYF
TRBD2 . TRBJ2-3 TRBV5-4 TGTGCCAGCAGCTTAAAGACTAGCGCCCGCACAGATACGCAGTATTTT CASSLKTSARTDTQYF
TRBD1 few TRBJ1-5 TRBV7-9 TGTGCCAGCAGCCAATCGGGACAGGTTATTCAGCCCCAGCATTTT CASSQSGQVIQPQHF
TRBD2 . TRBJ2-1 TRBV29-1 TGCAGCGCCTCAACTAGCGCCTACAATGAGCAGTTCTTC CSASTSAYNEQFF
. . TRBJ1-5 TRBV21-1 TGTGCCAGCAGCAAAGAGGAGCTCAAAGGCTATAAGCCCCAGCATTTT CASSKEELKGYKPQHF
. . TRBJ2-7 TRBV11-2 TGTGCCAGCACCCTAGCCCTAGATCCGGGGGAGCAGTACTTC CASTLALDPGEQYF
TRBD2 . TRBJ2-5 TRBV6-1 TGTGCCAGCAGTGTAAAGGTAGCGGGGGGATCTCAAGAGACCCAGTACTTC CASSVKVAGGSQETQYF